Shown below are 5 T cell receptor beta chains from a single sample sequenced in a study of Ad26.COV2.S vaccination and SARS-CoV-2 variants. As to treatment: roughly 20 received Ad26.COV2.S at low or high dose, single or two shots; 5 received placebo; per-sample allocation not given. Material that was analyzed had been drawn on day 63 after the first vaccine or placebo injection. Sequencing used immunoSEQ multiplex PCR; TCRdb keeps in-frame clones, though not all of them. Of roughly 400,000 clones detected, around nine tenths appear once; the ten largest clones hold around 1.9%. The sequences come from peripheral blood, collected in a trial of Ad26.COV2.S vaccine versus placebo. Every receptor here comes from a person aged 18-65 years who received the Ad26.COV2.S COVID-19 vaccine or a placebo.

This clone was counted a single time. The V gene is TRBV19, the J gene TRBJ1-5, with 10 bases aligning to TRBD1. The CDR3 contains 16 residues. Germline V gene sequence: CDR1 LNHDA, CDR2 SQIVND (reference sequence). The trim removed 1 base at V and 5 bases at J, leaving 5 bases unmatched. The CDR3 reads CASSIVRGQGYQPQHF. As DNA, the CDR3 is TGTGCCAGTAGTATAGTCCGGGGACAGGGGTATCAGCCCCAGCATTTT.

The V gene is TRBV18, the J gene TRBJ1-2; 9 bases match TRBD1. V shed 2 bases, J shed 4 bases, and the junction held 2 bases outside the gene matches. CDR3 length: 14 amino acids. Germline loops: CDR1 KGHSH, CDR2 LQKENI. CDR3 sequence reads: CASSPADRGYGYTF. The CDR3 nucleotides are TGTGCCAGCTCACCAGCGGACAGGGGCTATGGCTACACCTTC.

The chain recombines TRBV7-2 with TRBJ2-5; D not certain. V was trimmed by 5 bases and J by 5 bases, leaving 12 bases between them. Germline loops: CDR1 SGHTA, CDR2 FQGNSA. The CDR3 loop spans 13 amino acids. As DNA, the CDR3 is TGTGCCAGCAGCCCCCAGGTCACGGAGACCCAGTACTTC. Translation: CASSPQVTETQYF.

J is TRBJ1-2 and V is TRBV4-2, with D possibly being TRBD1 (6 bases). The V end was cut by 3 bases, the J end by 2 bases, with 10 bases between. The germline V gene has CDR1 LGHNA and CDR2 YNFKEQ. This CDR3 comprises 14 residues. The chain's CDR3 is CASSQPGTNYGYTF. The DNA for the CDR3 is TGTGCCAGCAGCCAGCCCGGGACAAACTATGGCTACACCTTC.

The chain carries TRBV5-1 and TRBJ2-1; D could derive from TRBD1 or TRBD2 (5 bases each). CDR3 length equals 16 residues. V was trimmed by 0 bases and J by 0 bases, leaving 10 bases between them. Germline CDR1 SGHRS, CDR2 YFSETQ. This chain's CDR3 is CASSLVGTSSYNEQFF. The CDR3 bases are TGCGCCAGCAGCTTGGTTGGGACGAGCTCCTACAATGAGCAGTTCTTC. Using reference TRBV5-1 and TRBJ2-1 for the parts outside the CDR3, the full variable domain is KAGVTQTPRYLIKTRGQQVTLSCSPISGHRSVSWYQQTPGQGLQFLFEYFSETQRNKGNFPGRFSGRQFSNSRSEMNVSTLELGDSALYLCASSLVGTSSYNEQFFGPGTRLTVL.